This TCR beta chain stems from a study of a mutant IDH1 vaccine in newly diagnosed glioma (dated by TCRdb to the early 2020s). About the study as a whole: Patients were given eight vaccinations, in weeks 1, 3, 5, 7, 11, 15, 19 and 23, which matched visits V03 through V10. Longitudinal TCRB deep sequencing was done for 25 to 30 treated patients, wherever samples were available for exploratory analyses. Vaccination was initiated 4-6 weeks after radiotherapy alone, or concurrently with temozolomide cycles in the chemotherapy-containing groups. Prior to enrollment, patients had been given standard therapy consisting of radiotherapy alone, temozolomide alone, or radiochemotherapy with temozolomide, with the combination given to most patients. Peripheral blood was collected at six visits: V03 (baseline), V05, V07, V10, V12 and V13. Of the roughly 30 treated patients, around 60% were male and roughly 40% were female, and a mean age of 40.4 years was recorded. The research as a whole found: Availability determined which PBMC samples were chosen for TCRB deep sequencing. The authors noted that analyses of patient blood samples could not be reproduced because of sample limitations. No apparent relationship was observed between pseudoprogression and alterations in the top peripheral T cell clonotypes detected by TCRB sequencing. Immune responses induced by the vaccine were seen in 93.3% of patients across multiple MHC alleles.

Interpreted using the paper, the time point label stands for: week 11, during vaccination. Every vaccine dose consisted of 300 ug of a 20-mer mutant IDH1 peptide in Montanide, administered subcutaneously together with topical imiquimod. Newly diagnosed WHO grade 3 or 4 IDH1-mutant astrocytomas showing loss of nuclear ATRX were present in the donors. The samples were drawn from NOA16, a multicentre, single-arm, open-label phase I trial in Germany that tested a mutant IDH1 peptide vaccine in humans for the first time. The DNeasy Blood and Tissue Kit was used to extract genomic DNA from EDTA blood for TCRB sequencing. Comments on this clone: Its antigen remains unidentified. Base qualities are missing; no much larger clone stands one base away.

In the germline V gene, CDR1 corresponds to MDHEN and CDR2 to SYDVKM. V sheds 3 bases and J sheds 11 bases, leaving 16 bases between their ends. The CDR3 runs 13 amino acids, cysteine and phenylalanine included. The DNA shown is the 39-base CDR3, in frame from base 1. Library method: the immunoSEQ multiplex PCR assay. Rearranged TCR beta chain sequences were amplified with the hsTCRB Kit following the manufacturer's protocol. TCRB libraries were sequenced on an Illumina MiSeq. Concerning the study's data processing: Demultiplexing, trimming and gene mapping were performed with the kit vendor's proprietary platform. TCRdb retrieved this table from immuneACCESS and kept in-frame rearrangements only. Not all clones are present; in checked studies, unresolved V genes account for under half, and no reason is known for the remainder. For V, J and clone size, that table is used; D and trimming come from the DNA. The sample table shows tens of thousands of clones, and 60% to 80% are seen once. 9% to 10% of the sample lies in the top ten.

The source was PBMCs, collected from a glioma patient whose treatment included an IDH1 peptide vaccine. This receptor was obtained from a woman aged 18-29 years with glioma. Rearrangement joined TRBV28 to TRBJ1-1; 5 matching bases give a weak D call of TRBD1. CDR3 protein: CASSFIQSGAAFF. The DNA reads as follows: TGTGCCAGCAGTTTTATTCAGAGTGGGGCGGCTTTCTTT.